The rows below give T cell receptor beta chains drawn from one sample of a study of T cell changes during pregnancy in multiple sclerosis. Some clones are missing from TCRdb's copy, which holds only in-frame ones; the method was immunoSEQ multiplex PCR. The sample carries about 60,000 clones, about 92% recorded once. The sample was peripheral blood, taken in the first trimester of pregnancy. The receptors were gathered from a female donor with multiple sclerosis, enrolled in a pregnancy study. Both conserved end residues are part of each CDR3. A D gene is named only where the DNA matches it firmly. The size field is filled for only some rows; it gives once, few, many or a size class.

clone_size: NA
v_call: TRBV6-4
j_call: TRBJ1-1
d_call: TRBD1
cdr3_aa: CASSGTANTEAFF
cdr3_nt: TGTGCCAGCAGCGGGACAGCAAACACTGAAGCTTTCTTT

clone_size: NA
v_call: TRBV5-6
j_call: TRBJ1-3
d_call: NA
cdr3_aa: CASSTVGGAGNTIYF
cdr3_nt: TGTGCCAGCAGCACGGTAGGGGGAGCTGGAAACACCATATATTTT

clone_size: NA
v_call: TRBV5-4
j_call: TRBJ2-2
d_call: TRBD1
cdr3_aa: CASSRRTGTGFTGELFF
cdr3_nt: TGTGCCAGCAGCCGACGTACCGGGACAGGGTTCACCGGGGAGCTGTTTTTT

clone_size: NA
v_call: TRBV30
j_call: TRBJ2-7
d_call: NA
cdr3_aa: CAWRSNAYEQYF
cdr3_nt: TGTGCCTGGAGGTCAAACGCCTACGAGCAGTACTTC

clone_size: NA
v_call: TRBV18
j_call: TRBJ1-1
d_call: TRBD1
cdr3_aa: CASSLTGKESTEAFF
cdr3_nt: TGTGCCAGCTCACTGACAGGGAAGGAGAGCACTGAAGCTTTCTTT

clone_size: NA
v_call: TRBV9
j_call: TRBJ2-6
d_call: TRBD1
cdr3_aa: CASSRPGTVGANVLTF
cdr3_nt: TGTGCCAGCAGCAGACCCGGGACAGTTGGGGCCAACGTCCTGACTTTC

clone_size: NA
v_call: TRBV7-9
j_call: TRBJ1-1
d_call: TRBD1
cdr3_aa: CASSLVQGDTEAFF
cdr3_nt: TGTGCCAGCAGCTTAGTACAGGGGGACACTGAAGCTTTCTTT

clone_size: NA
v_call: TRBV2
j_call: TRBJ1-3
d_call: NA
cdr3_aa: CASSEANWALPGNTIYF
cdr3_nt: TGTGCCAGCAGTGAAGCGAATTGGGCGCTTCCTGGAAACACCATATATTTT

clone_size: NA
v_call: TRBV4-1
j_call: TRBJ2-6
d_call: NA
cdr3_aa: CASSPDIEYNVLTF
cdr3_nt: TGCGCCAGCAGCCCGGACATCGAGTACAACGTCCTGACTTTC

clone_size: NA
v_call: TRBV4-1
j_call: TRBJ1-3
d_call: NA
cdr3_aa: CASSQDPGLGAGNTIYF
cdr3_nt: TGCGCCAGCAGCCAGGACCCGGGACTAGGTGCTGGAAACACCATATATTTT

clone_size: NA
v_call: TRBV18
j_call: TRBJ1-5
d_call: NA
cdr3_aa: CASSPGYDQPQHF
cdr3_nt: TGTGCCAGCTCCCCGGGGTATGATCAGCCCCAGCATTTT

clone_size: NA
v_call: TRBV7-2
j_call: TRBJ2-2
d_call: NA
cdr3_aa: CASSLIGGLTGELFF
cdr3_nt: TGTGCCAGCAGCTTAATCGGGGGGCTCACCGGGGAGCTGTTTTTT

clone_size: NA
v_call: TRBV6-1
j_call: TRBJ2-2
d_call: NA
cdr3_aa: CASSEKGRFTGELFF
cdr3_nt: TGTGCCAGCAGTGAAAAGGGGCGCTTCACCGGGGAGCTGTTTTTT

clone_size: NA
v_call: TRBV7-3
j_call: TRBJ2-3
d_call: TRBD2
cdr3_aa: CASSLSGAGTDTQYF
cdr3_nt: TGTGCCAGCAGTCTTAGCGGGGCGGGAACAGATACGCAGTATTTT

clone_size: NA
v_call: TRBV7-3
j_call: TRBJ2-3
d_call: NA
cdr3_aa: CASSLKGGRAGSTDTQYF
cdr3_nt: TGTGCCAGCAGCTTAAAGGGGGGGAGGGCAGGTAGCACAGATACGCAGTATTTT

clone_size: NA
v_call: TRBV18
j_call: TRBJ2-3
d_call: TRBD2
cdr3_aa: CASSPGLAGASTQYF
cdr3_nt: TGTGCCAGCTCACCGGGACTAGCGGGGGCGTCTACGCAGTATTTT

clone_size: NA
v_call: TRBV6-5
j_call: TRBJ2-3
d_call: NA
cdr3_aa: CASSLRQEGTDTQYF
cdr3_nt: TGTGCCAGCAGTTTACGACAGGAAGGGACAGATACGCAGTATTTT

clone_size: NA
v_call: TRBV13
j_call: TRBJ2-7
d_call: TRBD1
cdr3_aa: CASSSTGQVSYEQYF
cdr3_nt: TGTGCCAGCAGCTCTACTGGACAGGTTTCCTACGAGCAGTACTTC

clone_size: NA
v_call: TRBV19
j_call: TRBJ2-3
d_call: TRBD2
cdr3_aa: CASSRGGPSRDTQYF
cdr3_nt: TGTGCCAGTAGTAGGGGAGGGCCTTCGAGAGATACGCAGTATTTT

clone_size: NA
v_call: TRBV18
j_call: TRBJ1-1
d_call: NA
cdr3_aa: CASSPPRTGNTEAFF
cdr3_nt: TGTGCCAGCTCACCACCGCGAACGGGGAACACTGAAGCTTTCTTT

clone_size: once
v_call: TRBV7-2
j_call: TRBJ2-3
d_call: NA
cdr3_aa: CASSPLQSDTQYF
cdr3_nt: TGTGCCAGCAGCCCCCTCCAGTCAGATACGCAGTATTTT

clone_size: NA
v_call: TRBV5-4
j_call: TRBJ1-3
d_call: NA
cdr3_aa: CASSFDRNSGNTIYF
cdr3_nt: TGTGCCAGCAGCTTCGACAGGAACTCTGGAAACACCATATATTTT

clone_size: once
v_call: TRBV7-2
j_call: TRBJ2-7
d_call: NA
cdr3_aa: CASSLAGVRGYEQYF
cdr3_nt: TGTGCCAGCAGCTTAGCGGGCGTCAGGGGCTACGAGCAGTACTTC

clone_size: once
v_call: TRBV7-8
j_call: TRBJ1-2
d_call: NA
cdr3_aa: CASSSISTVHNYGYTF
cdr3_nt: TGTGCCAGCAGCTCGATTTCAACAGTCCATAACTATGGCTACACCTTC

clone_size: NA
v_call: TRBV5-4
j_call: TRBJ2-5
d_call: TRBD1
cdr3_aa: CASSLERQGSETQYF
cdr3_nt: TGTGCCAGCAGCTTGGAGAGACAGGGATCGGAGACCCAGTACTTC

clone_size: NA
v_call: TRBV7-3
j_call: TRBJ2-5
d_call: NA
cdr3_aa: CASGGLGGSQETQYF
cdr3_nt: TGTGCCAGCGGTGGACTAGGGGGGAGCCAAGAGACCCAGTACTTC

clone_size: once
v_call: TRBV4-1
j_call: TRBJ1-2
d_call: NA
cdr3_aa: CASSQDFGRAAGYGYTF
cdr3_nt: TGCGCCAGCAGCCAAGATTTCGGACGGGCGGCGGGCTATGGCTACACCTTC

clone_size: NA
v_call: TRBV18
j_call: TRBJ1-6
d_call: NA
cdr3_aa: CASGQFENSPLHF
cdr3_nt: TGTGCCAGCGGACAGTTTGAAAATTCACCCCTCCACTTT

clone_size: NA
v_call: TRBV7-2
j_call: TRBJ1-6
d_call: NA
cdr3_aa: CASSFAQVGDSPLHF
cdr3_nt: TGTGCCAGCAGCTTCGCACAGGTTGGTGATTCGCCCCTCCACTTT

clone_size: NA
v_call: TRBV6-1
j_call: TRBJ2-7
d_call: TRBD2
cdr3_aa: CASSEGGLAGDNSYEQYF
cdr3_nt: TGTGCCAGCAGTGAAGGGGGACTAGCGGGGGACAACTCCTACGAGCAGTACTTC

clone_size: NA
v_call: TRBV5-5
j_call: TRBJ1-1
d_call: TRBD1
cdr3_aa: CASSPSTGKEGTEAFF
cdr3_nt: TGTGCCAGCAGCCCATCGACAGGGAAGGAGGGGACTGAAGCTTTCTTT

clone_size: NA
v_call: TRBV19
j_call: TRBJ2-7
d_call: TRBD1
cdr3_aa: CASSPWAGQVPLEQYF
cdr3_nt: TGTGCCAGTAGTCCCTGGGCGGGACAGGTCCCCCTCGAGCAGTACTTC

clone_size: NA
v_call: TRBV7-9
j_call: TRBJ1-1
d_call: NA
cdr3_aa: CASSVTEMNTEAFF
cdr3_nt: TGTGCCAGCAGCGTGACAGAGATGAACACTGAAGCTTTCTTT

clone_size: NA
v_call: TRBV7-3
j_call: TRBJ2-3
d_call: NA
cdr3_aa: CASSLTGADTQYF
cdr3_nt: TGTGCCAGCAGCTTAACAGGGGCAGATACGCAGTATTTT

clone_size: NA
v_call: TRBV7-6
j_call: TRBJ1-2
d_call: TRBD1
cdr3_aa: CASSLESTGGPIGGYTF
cdr3_nt: TGTGCCAGCAGCTTAGAGTCGACAGGGGGGCCCATTGGTGGCTACACCTTC

clone_size: few
v_call: TRBV7-9
j_call: TRBJ1-4
d_call: TRBD1
cdr3_aa: CASSRPRDRGEKLFF
cdr3_nt: TGTGCCAGCAGCCGCCCCCGGGACAGGGGGGAAAAACTGTTTTTT

clone_size: NA
v_call: TRBV7-2
j_call: TRBJ2-5
d_call: TRBD1
cdr3_aa: CASSLVDRSQETQYF
cdr3_nt: TGTGCCAGCAGCTTAGTGGACAGGAGCCAAGAGACCCAGTACTTC

clone_size: NA
v_call: TRBV7-2
j_call: TRBJ1-2
d_call: TRBD1
cdr3_aa: CAIGTENYGYTF
cdr3_nt: TGCGCCATCGGGACAGAAAACTATGGCTACACCTTC

clone_size: NA
v_call: TRBV2
j_call: TRBJ1-2
d_call: NA
cdr3_aa: CASSEGTSGGYTF
cdr3_nt: TGTGCCAGCAGTGAAGGGACCTCGGGGGGCTACACCTTC

clone_size: NA
v_call: TRBV5-4
j_call: TRBJ2-1
d_call: NA
cdr3_aa: CASSLESGQPNNEQFF
cdr3_nt: TGTGCCAGCAGCTTGGAATCAGGACAGCCAAACAATGAGCAGTTCTTC

clone_size: NA
v_call: TRBV5-5
j_call: TRBJ2-2
d_call: TRBD2
cdr3_aa: CASSLDIRLAGGTGGELFF
cdr3_nt: TGTGCCAGCAGCTTGGATATTAGGCTAGCGGGGGGAACTGGCGGGGAGCTGTTTTTT

clone_size: NA
v_call: TRBV5-6
j_call: TRBJ2-3
d_call: NA
cdr3_aa: CASSFGSYSTDTQYF
cdr3_nt: TGTGCCAGCAGCTTTGGCAGTTATTCCACAGATACGCAGTATTTT

clone_size: NA
v_call: TRBV4-3
j_call: TRBJ2-7
d_call: NA
cdr3_aa: CASSAGYPLEQYF
cdr3_nt: TGCGCCAGCAGCGCAGGGTATCCCCTCGAGCAGTACTTC